The T cell receptor beta chain under discussion was sequenced for a study of blood T cell repertoires in COVID-19. The wider study: T cells, B-cell-depleted T cells, or PBMCs provided the cDNA or gDNA that served as material.

Original data processing: How many nucleated cells were present was estimated from reference gene primer amplification. Some clones are missing from TCRdb's copy, which holds only in-frame ones; the method was immunoSEQ multiplex PCR. V, J and clone size are taken as reported in that table, and D and trimming were inferred from the DNA itself. The data contain about 670,000 clones, just under 90% of them singletons. Trimming cost V 9 bases and J 3 bases, with 29 bases left between them. The CDR3 sequence is 18 residues long. The V gene's germline CDR1 is MGHDK and CDR2 SYGVNS. The sequence came from a woman under 30 with acute or convalescent COVID-19. Material: peripheral blood. This rearrangement joins TRBV25-1 to TRBJ1-1; D remains unclear. The CDR3 nucleotides are TGTGCCAGACCTTATAATATACCACCAGCGCATTGGGACACTGAAGCTTTCTTT. Its translation is CARPYNIPPAHWDTEAFF.